One and the same sample provided the 16 T cell receptor beta chains below, sequenced in a study of shared clonotypes between healthy human individuals. The assay was immunoSEQ multiplex PCR, and TCRdb's table has in-frame clones only and misses some. The data contain about 480,000 clones, 60% to 85% of them singletons. Sequencing was performed on PBMCs. Receptors originate from a woman between 40 and 50 years old in good health. Some clones in this sample may be carry-over from other donors' samples.

The rearrangement joins TRBV5-6 to TRBJ2-4, with 13 bases aligning to TRBD2. Germline V gene data show CDR1 as SGHDT and CDR2 as YYEEEE. This CDR3 has 15 residues. With 5 bases clipped from V and 7 bases from J, the junction kept 6 bases outside the gene matches. CDR3 sequence: CASSFGLAGANIQYF. The DNA of the CDR3 is TGTGCCAGCAGTTTCGGACTAGCGGGAGCTAACATTCAGTACTTC.

This rearrangement joins TRBV19 to TRBJ1-1; D is uncertain. CDR1 and CDR2 from the germline V gene are LNHDA and SQIVND (reference sequence). This CDR3 is built from 15 residues. Trimming cost V 1 base and J 3 bases, with 12 bases left between them. For the CDR3, the DNA is TGTGCCAGTAGTATAGTCGCCCTTACGGACACTGAAGCTTTCTTT. It translates to CASSIVALTDTEAFF.

There are a few counts of this clone. The chain employs TRBV2 and TRBJ1-1; maybe TRBD1 (5 bases). V lost 3 bases to trimming and J lost 3 bases, with 20 bases between them. Germline CDR1 reads SNHLY; CDR2 reads FYNNEI. The CDR3 totals 17 residues. In nucleotides, the CDR3 is TGTGCCAGCAGTGACGTAGGGACCGGGCGAGTGGACACTGAAGCTTTCTTT. Translating gives CASSDVGTGRVDTEAFF.

This clone has just one count. The chain joins TRBV7-3 to TRBJ2-7; D is uncertain. Germline V CDR1 and CDR2: SGHTA, FQGTGA. V was shortened by 5 bases and J by 11 bases, with 22 bases between the two germline ends. CDR3 size: 14 residues. CDR3 sequence: CASSVTAGPTEKYF. The DNA for the CDR3 is TGTGCCAGCAGCGTCACCGCTGGTCCGACCGAAAAGTACTTC.

This clone was found once. The chain employs TRBV25-1 and TRBJ2-3, with D perhaps TRBD1 or TRBD2 (5 bases each). The CDR3 is 14 residues long. From germline, CDR1 is MGHDK and CDR2 SYGVNS. Trimming took 4 bases from V and 2 from J, leaving 10 bases between them. This CDR3 reads CASSAGLSTDTQYF. In DNA form, the CDR3 reads TGTGCCAGCAGTGCGGGGCTTTCCACAGATACGCAGTATTTT.

The rearrangement uses TRBV30 and TRBJ2-3; 11 bases match TRBD2. Per germline, CDR1 GTSNPN and CDR2 SVGIG (reference sequence). The CDR3 is made up of 14 amino acids. J lost 4 bases, V lost 3 bases, and 3 bases had no gene match. The chain's CDR3 is CAWSTSGSADTQYF. DNA for the CDR3: TGTGCCTGGAGCACTAGCGGGAGCGCAGATACGCAGTATTTT.

The sample holds a few counts of this clone. V usage is TRBV7-9 and J usage is TRBJ2-7, with TRBD2 identical over 14 bases. V gave up 2 bases and J gave up 5 bases; unmatched junction bases: 5. The CDR3 runs 16 residues. Germline CDR1 reads SEHNR; CDR2 reads FQNEAQ (reference sequence). The CDR3 sequence is CASSLTPGLAGDEQYF. In nucleotides, the CDR3 is TGTGCCAGCAGCTTAACACCGGGACTAGCGGGAGACGAGCAGTACTTC.

The chain employs TRBV30 and TRBJ2-5; 7 positions match TRBD2. The V gene's germline CDR1 is GTSNPN and CDR2 SVGIG (reference sequence). CDR3 length: 14 amino acids. The V and J ends lost 5 bases and 5 bases, in that order; junction bases with no gene match: 11. The CDR3 nucleotides are TGTGCCTGGGGGTGGGAGGGAGGAGGCGAGACCCAGTACTTC. Amino acid sequence: CAWGWEGGGETQYF.

The chain links TRBV7-3 to TRBJ1-1; 10 positions match TRBD1. This CDR3 contains 14 residues. The germline V gene encodes CDR1 SGHTA and CDR2 FQGTGA. Germline trimming cut 5 bases from V and 5 bases from J; bases unmatched to any gene: 5. The CDR3, as DNA: TGTGCCAGCAGCCCCCGGGACAGGGGAACTGAAGCTTTCTTT. It yields the protein CASSPRDRGTEAFF. Drawing the rest from reference TRBV7-3 and TRBJ1-1, the complete variable domain is GAGVSQTPSNKVTEKGKYVELRCDPISGHTALYWYRQSLGQGPEFLIYFQGTGAADDSGLPNDRFFAVRPEGSVSTLKIQRTERGDSAVYLCASSPRDRGTEAFFGQGTRLTVV.

Note on this clone: Because the CDR3's place on the DNA is in doubt, the DNA is left out and the CDR3 is given as listed by TCRdb. The chain has TRBV6-5 and TRBJ2-1. CDR1 is MNHEY and CDR2 is SVGAGI in the germline V gene. The CDR3 region is 15 residues in length, termini included. This CDR3 is CASSFGPGSYNEQFF.

This clone was detected once. This sequence joins TRBV6-1 and TRBJ2-2; D ambiguous. V gave up 3 bases and J gave up 1 base, with 6 bases separating them. Germline V CDR1 and CDR2: MNHNS, SASEGT. The CDR3 loop spans 14 amino acids. The CDR3 sequence is CASSEVRNTGELFF. CDR3 DNA: TGTGCCAGCAGTGAGGTCCGGAACACCGGGGAGCTGTTTTTT.

The CDR3 loop is CASSRDGPSTDTQYF. As DNA, the CDR3 is TGTGCCAGCAGTCGCGACGGTCCTAGCACAGATACGCAGTATTTT. The chain links TRBV27 to TRBJ2-3; no definite D call. The length of the CDR3 is 15 residues. V was cut by 5 bases and J by 0 bases, with 12 bases left in between. CDR1 MNHEY and CDR2 SMNVEV come from the germline V gene (reference sequence).

This chain joins TRBV7-9 and TRBJ2-5, with TRBD2 matching over 9 bases. Germline trimming cut 5 bases from V and 4 bases from J; bases unmatched to any gene: 5. The CDR3 is made up of 14 amino acids. In germline, CDR1 is SEHNR, CDR2 FQNEAQ (reference sequence). CDR3 bases: TGTGCCAGCAGCCAGGGACTAGCAGGAGAGACCCAGTACTTC. Amino acid sequence: CASSQGLAGETQYF.

The genes are TRBV9 and TRBJ1-3; 8 bases map to TRBD1. This CDR3 region has 15 residues. The germline gives CDR1 SGDLS, CDR2 YYNGEE. V lost 0 bases, J lost 5 bases, and 4 bases stayed unmatched. The CDR3 DNA reads as TGTGCCAGCAGCGTAGAGGGCAGGGGGCGAAACACCATATATTTT. Translated, it gives CASSVEGRGRNTIYF.

The gene calls are TRBV29-1 and TRBJ2-1; D not resolved. This CDR3 has 13 residues. Germline CDR1 reads SQVTM; CDR2 reads ANQGSEA. V lost 0 bases and J 10 bases, leaving 13 bases between the germline ends. Written as DNA, the CDR3 is TGCAGCGTTGAAGATCTCGCGGATACAGAGCAGTTCTTC. Encoded protein: CSVEDLADTEQFF.

The CDR3 protein is CARRGPNTGELFF. The CDR3 region has the DNA TGTGCCCGACGGGGGCCGAACACCGGGGAGCTGTTTTTT. This chain connects TRBV27 to TRBJ2-2, with D perhaps being TRBD1 or TRBD2 (6 bases each). The CDR3 runs 13 residues. V was shortened by 11 bases and J by 0 bases, with 10 bases between the two germline ends. The germline V gene has CDR1 MNHEY and CDR2 SMNVEV (reference sequence).